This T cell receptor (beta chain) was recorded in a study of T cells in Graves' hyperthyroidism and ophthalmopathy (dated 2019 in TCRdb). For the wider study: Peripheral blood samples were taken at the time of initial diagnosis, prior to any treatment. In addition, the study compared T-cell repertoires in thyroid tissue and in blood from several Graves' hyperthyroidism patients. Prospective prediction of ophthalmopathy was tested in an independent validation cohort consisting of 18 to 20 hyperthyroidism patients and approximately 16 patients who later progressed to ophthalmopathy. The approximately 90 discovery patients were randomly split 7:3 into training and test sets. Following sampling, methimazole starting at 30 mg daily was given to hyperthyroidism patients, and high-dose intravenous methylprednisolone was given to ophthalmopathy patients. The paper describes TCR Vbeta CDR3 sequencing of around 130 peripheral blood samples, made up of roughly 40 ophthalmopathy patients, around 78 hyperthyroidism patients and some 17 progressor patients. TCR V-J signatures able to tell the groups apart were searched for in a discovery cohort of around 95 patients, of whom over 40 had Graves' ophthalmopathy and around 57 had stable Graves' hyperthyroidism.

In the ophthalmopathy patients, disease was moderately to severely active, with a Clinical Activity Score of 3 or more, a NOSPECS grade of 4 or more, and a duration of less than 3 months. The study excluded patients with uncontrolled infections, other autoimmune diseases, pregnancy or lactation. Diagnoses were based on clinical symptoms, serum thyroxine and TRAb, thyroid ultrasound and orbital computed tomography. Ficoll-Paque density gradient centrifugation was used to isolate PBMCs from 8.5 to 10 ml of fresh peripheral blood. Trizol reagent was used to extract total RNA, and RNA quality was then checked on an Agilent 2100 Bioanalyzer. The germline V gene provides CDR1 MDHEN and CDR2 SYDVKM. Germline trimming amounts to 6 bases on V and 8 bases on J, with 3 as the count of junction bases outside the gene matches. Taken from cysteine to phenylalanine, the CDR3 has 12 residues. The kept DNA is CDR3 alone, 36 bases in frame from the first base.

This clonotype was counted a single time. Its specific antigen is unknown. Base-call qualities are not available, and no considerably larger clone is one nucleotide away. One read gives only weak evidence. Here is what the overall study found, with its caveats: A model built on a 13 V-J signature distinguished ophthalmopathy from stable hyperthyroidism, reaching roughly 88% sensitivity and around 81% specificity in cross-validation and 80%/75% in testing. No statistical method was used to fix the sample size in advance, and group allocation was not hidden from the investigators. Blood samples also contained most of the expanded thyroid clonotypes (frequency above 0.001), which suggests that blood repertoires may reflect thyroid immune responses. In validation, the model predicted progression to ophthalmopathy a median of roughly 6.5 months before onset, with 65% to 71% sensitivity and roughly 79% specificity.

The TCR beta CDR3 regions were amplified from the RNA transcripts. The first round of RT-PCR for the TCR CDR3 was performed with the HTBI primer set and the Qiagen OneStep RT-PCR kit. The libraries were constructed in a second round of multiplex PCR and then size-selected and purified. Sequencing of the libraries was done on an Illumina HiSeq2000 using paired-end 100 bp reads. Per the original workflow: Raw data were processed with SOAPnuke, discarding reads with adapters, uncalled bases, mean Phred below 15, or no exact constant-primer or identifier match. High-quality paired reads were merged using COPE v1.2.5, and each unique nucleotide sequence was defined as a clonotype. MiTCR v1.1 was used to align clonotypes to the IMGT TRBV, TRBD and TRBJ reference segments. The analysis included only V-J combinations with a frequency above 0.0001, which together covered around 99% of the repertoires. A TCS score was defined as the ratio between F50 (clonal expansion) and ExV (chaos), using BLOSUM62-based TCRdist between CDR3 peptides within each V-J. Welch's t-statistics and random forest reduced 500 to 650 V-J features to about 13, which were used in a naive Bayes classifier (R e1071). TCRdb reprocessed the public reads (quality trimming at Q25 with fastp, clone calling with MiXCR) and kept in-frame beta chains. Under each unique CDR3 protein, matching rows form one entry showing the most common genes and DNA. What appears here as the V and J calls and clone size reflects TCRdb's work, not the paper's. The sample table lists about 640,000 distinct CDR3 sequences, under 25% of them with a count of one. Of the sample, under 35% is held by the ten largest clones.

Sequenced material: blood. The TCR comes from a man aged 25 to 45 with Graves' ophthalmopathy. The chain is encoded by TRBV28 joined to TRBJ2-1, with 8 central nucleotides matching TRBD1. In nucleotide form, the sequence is TGTGCCAGCAGGCGGACAGGGTATGAGCAGTTCTTC. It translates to CASRRTGYEQFF.